This passage covers 15 T cell receptor beta chains from one sample sequenced in a study of graft-versus-host responses after intestinal transplantation. Repertoires were generated with immunoSEQ multiplex PCR, while TCRdb's copy carries only in-frame clones and drops some. The repertoire consists of around 130,000 clones, with more than 90% occurring once and the leading ten covering around 0.15%. No antigen has been identified for these receptors. The starting material was unstimulated CD4+ T cells sorted from spleen or lymph node cells, obtained before intestinal transplant. The receptors here all came from a human donor who received an intestinal transplant.

V is TRBV7-9 and J is TRBJ1-4; tentatively, D is TRBD1 (6 bases). With 0 bases removed from V and 5 bases from J, the gap between germline ends came to 10 bases. In germline, CDR1 is SEHNR, CDR2 FQNEAQ (reference sequence). CDR3 size: 15 residues. The CDR3 sequence: CASSLATGLNEKLFF. CDR3 in DNA: TGTGCCAGCAGCTTAGCGACAGGCCTGAATGAAAAACTGTTTTTT.

The chain joins TRBV11-3 to TRBJ2-3; 7 nucleotides match TRBD2. This CDR3 is 18 amino acids long. V lost 0 bases to trimming and J lost 0 bases; unmatched junction nucleotides: 9. Germline V gives CDR1 SGHNT, CDR2 YENEEA. The CDR3 is CASSLEHGGTASTDTQYF. Here the CDR3 DNA reads TGTGCCAGCAGCTTAGAGCACGGGGGGACGGCTAGCACAGATACGCAGTATTTT.

The V gene is TRBV9, the J gene TRBJ2-7; 9 bases match TRBD2. This CDR3 spans 14 amino acids. After removal of 3 bases from V and 1 base from J, the junction contained 2 bases not matched to a gene. Germline V gives CDR1 SGDLS, CDR2 YYNGEE. The CDR3 protein is CASSATSGSYEQYF. The CDR3 coding sequence is TGTGCCAGCAGCGCCACTAGCGGGTCCTACGAGCAGTACTTC.

The gene calls are TRBV27 and TRBJ1-1; no definite D call. CDR3 length: 14 residues. In germline, CDR1 is MNHEY, CDR2 SMNVEV (reference sequence). The V end lost 4 bases, the J end lost 1 base, and 10 bases lay between the germline ends. The CDR3 loop is CASSSPGWNTEAFF. DNA of the CDR3: TGTGCCAGCAGTTCCCCGGGGTGGAACACTGAAGCTTTCTTT.

The V gene is TRBV4-1, the J gene TRBJ2-5, with D perhaps matching TRBD1 (6 bases). The germline gives CDR1 MGHRA, CDR2 YSYEKL. Trimming pared 1 base from V and 1 base from J, leaving 7 bases between. The CDR3 totals 14 residues. The CDR3 bases are TGCGCCAGCAGCCAAGGGGACACCCAAGAGACCCAGTACTTC. Translation gives CASSQGDTQETQYF.

The chain recombines TRBV7-2 with TRBJ1-4; D may be TRBD1 (6 bases). Per the germline V gene, CDR1 is SGHTA and CDR2 is FQGNSA. V lost 1 base and J lost 3, with 12 bases in between. This CDR3 comprises 16 residues. The CDR3 loop reads CASSLVNRAPNEKLFF. The CDR3 coding sequence is TGTGCCAGCAGCTTAGTCAACAGGGCTCCTAATGAAAAACTGTTTTTT.

The gene calls are TRBV9 and TRBJ1-1; D is ambiguous. This CDR3 is built from 14 residues. Deletions cut 0 bases from V and 1 base from J, with 7 bases between. Germline CDR1 SGDLS, CDR2 YYNGEE. The CDR3 spells CASSVVGSNTEAFF. The DNA of the CDR3 is TGTGCCAGCAGCGTAGTAGGGTCGAACACTGAAGCTTTCTTT. The full variable domain, rest sourced from reference TRBV9 and TRBJ1-1, is DSGVTQTPKHLITATGQRVTLRCSPRSGDLSVYWYQQSLDQGLQFLIQYYNGEERAKGNILERFSAQQFPDLHSELNLSSLELGDSALYFCASSVVGSNTEAFFGQGTRLTVV.

The chain has TRBV18 and TRBJ1-1, with TRBD1 matching over 7 bases. The CDR3 covers 15 residues. CDR1 is KGHSH and CDR2 is LQKENI in the germline V gene. V shed 4 bases and J 4 bases; nucleotides not matched to a gene: 9. The CDR3 DNA reads TGTGCCAGCTCACAGAGTACAGGGGATCGCACTGAAGCTTTCTTT. Residues: CASSQSTGDRTEAFF.

The genes are TRBV19 and TRBJ1-6, with no clear D. Germline CDR1 LNHDA, CDR2 SQIVND (reference sequence). This CDR3 is 14 amino acids long. Trimming took 3 bases from V and 8 from J, leaving 11 bases between them. CDR3 in DNA: TGTGCCAGTAGTATCTGGGGTGGAGATTCACCCCTCCACTTT. Its translation: CASSIWGGDSPLHF. Combining the CDR3 with reference TRBV19 and TRBJ1-6 gives the whole variable domain DGGITQSPKYLFRKEGQNVTLSCEQNLNHDAMYWYRQDPGQGLRLIYYSQIVNDFQKGDIAEGYSVSREKKESFPLTVTSAQKNPTAFYLCASSIWGGDSPLHFGNGTRLTVT.

The V call is TRBV5-5, the J call TRBJ1-5; D is undetermined. Trimming pared 0 bases from V and 7 bases from J, leaving 11 bases between. CDR3 length: 14 residues. Looked up from germline, CDR1 is SGHKS and CDR2 is YYEKEE (reference sequence). This CDR3 reads CASSLDPSGQPQHF. The CDR3 nucleotides read TGTGCCAGCAGCTTGGACCCCTCGGGGCAGCCCCAGCATTTT. Drawing the rest from reference TRBV5-5 and TRBJ1-5, the complete variable domain is DAGVTQSPTHLIKTRGQQVTLRCSPISGHKSVSWYQQVLGQGPQFIFQYYEKEERGRGNFPDRFSARQFPNYSSELNVNALLLGDSALYLCASSLDPSGQPQHFGDGTRLSIL.

This chain connects TRBV19 to TRBJ2-3; a possible D gene is TRBD1 (5 bases). CDR3 length equals 15 residues. The V gene's germline CDR1 is LNHDA and CDR2 SQIVND (reference sequence). Trimming removed 6 bases at V and 2 bases at J, with 15 bases between. DNA of the CDR3: TGTGCCAGTAGGCCGTATAGGGGAAACACAGATACGCAGTATTTT. Protein sequence: CASRPYRGNTDTQYF.

V gene TRBV19 combines with J gene TRBJ1-3; unclear D gene. The germline CDR1 and CDR2 sequences are LNHDA and SQIVND (reference sequence). V lost 3 bases, J lost 0 bases, and 9 bases lay in between. There are 15 residues in the CDR3. CDR3 amino acids: CASSIRYNSGNTIYF. The CDR3 coding sequence is TGTGCCAGTAGTATCCGCTATAACTCTGGAAACACCATATATTTT.

J is TRBJ2-5 and V is TRBV5-4; 9 bases are a match to TRBD1. V lost 4 bases to trimming and J lost 4 bases; unmatched junction nucleotides: 11. CDR1 and CDR2 from the germline V gene are SGHNT and YYREEE (reference sequence). CDR3 size: 16 residues. CDR3 sequence reads: CASSPNRGRTAETQYF. DNA of the CDR3: TGTGCCAGCAGCCCAAACAGGGGGCGGACTGCAGAGACCCAGTACTTC. The variable domain in full, with the rest retrieved from reference TRBV5-4 and TRBJ2-5, is ETGVTQSPTHLIKTRGQQVTLRCSSQSGHNTVSWYQQALGQGPQFIFQYYREEENGRGNFPPRFSGLQFPNYSSELNVNALELDDSALYLCASSPNRGRTAETQYFGPGTRLLVL.

The rearrangement joins TRBV15 to TRBJ1-3, with TRBD1 matching 9 bases. CDR1 LNHNV and CDR2 YYDKDF come from the germline V gene (reference sequence). Losses at the gene ends were 6 bases for V and 4 bases for J; bases not matched to a gene: 7. The CDR3 is 15 residues long. The CDR3, as DNA: TGTGCCACCAGTCTGGGACAGGGCAGGGGAAACACCATATATTTT. As protein: CATSLGQGRGNTIYF.

The genes are TRBV6-5 and TRBJ1-1, with a weak D call TRBD1 (5 bases). The V gene's germline CDR1 is MNHEY and CDR2 SVGAGI. The CDR3 consists of 15 residues. V shed 6 bases and J shed 6 bases, with 20 bases lying between them. CDR3 amino acids: CASSRQGLSVAEAFF. In DNA, the CDR3 is TGTGCCAGCAGCCGGCAGGGTCTATCGGTCGCTGAAGCTTTCTTT.